These T cell receptor beta chains were read from a single sample in a study of OX40 agonist ivuxolimab in advanced cancers. Assay: immunoSEQ multiplex PCR; the TCRdb copy retains only in-frame clones and omits some. Of tens of thousands of clones in the sample, roughly 94% were seen once. The sample in question was CD4+ or CD8+ T cells sorted from blood, obtained in a trial of the OX40 agonist ivuxolimab. These TCRs come from an adult with an advanced solid tumor such as melanoma, head and neck, liver or kidney cancer. The conserved cysteine and the conserved F or W are not part of the CDR3 here.

V gene,CDR3 length,CDR3 protein
TRBV19,15,ASSIRQGRIGNQPQH
TRBV15,12,ATSRPGTADTQY
TRBV27,12,ASSPRQGNTEAF
TRBV6-1,12,ASSTWGTGVTQY
TRBV14,14,ASSHSVPRNTGELF
TRBV28,16,ASSLEGLAGGLSYEQY
TRBV6-5,11,ASSYNVNTEAF
TRBV9,14,ASSGGLAGVSETQY
TRBV9,12,ASSGGATNEKLF
TRBV5-4,13,ASSLEAYSQYGYT
TRBV9,14,ASSVYLAGAEGEQY
TRBV7-9,12,ASSSGTGGYEQY
TRBV9,13,ASSVAPREDNEQY
TRBV7-2,12,ASSTTLGSFEQY
TRBV11-1,12,ASSLGTGAYEQY
TRBV7-9,9,ASSTRDKAF
TRBV4-1,13,ASSQEWTRPYEQY
TRBV5-1,13,ASSLGGGDSYEQY
TRBV10-3,14,AISERLAVSYNEQF
TRBV4-1,11,ASSPTTSYEQY
TRBV5-5,12,ASSGVYSRDGYT
TRBV6-5,13,ASRAGTSVRNEQF
TRBV7-9,12,ASSTQDRGGEQY
TRBV13,14,ASSERLGTGDPQQY
TRBV19,11,ASSMVWEQPQH
TRBV12-5,15,ASGLDPRDILGYGYT
TRBV30,12,AWSRGQGDQPQH
TRBV2,15,ASSGRTEMVGDYEQY
TRBV14,14,ASSTGGAKVSSEAF
TRBV6-5,11,ASSYSNLDTIY
TRBV29-1,12,SVESGRPYNEQF
TRBV25-1,9,ASHDANEQF
TRBV4-3,12,ASSQGKGSYEQY
TRBV30,12,AWNGVPLNTEAF
TRBV10-1,9,ASKGKEKLF
TRBV21-1,9,ASLLASEAF
TRBV11-1,10,ASSFGSYEQY
TRBV7-9,12,ASSVSGTHNEQF
TRBV19,10,ASSIGHYEQY
TRBV7-9,12,ASSLSGQGNGYT
TRBV27,12,ASSADRANYGYT
TRBV7-2,13,ASSWGLAGSYEQY
TRBV11-3,12,ASSLDPVTYEQY
TRBV7-8,13,ASSARTTETYEQY
TRBV30,12,AWSIRTSGNEQF
TRBV4-2,16,ASSQLGLGSSSYNEQF
TRBV9,12,ASSERTGKETQY
TRBV4-2,14,ASSQESSDVYNEQF
TRBV30,13,AWIDPGRGSYEQY
TRBV5-4,12,ASSFFGDPDTQY
TRBV6-5,11,ASSGQGIGELF
TRBV30,13,AWSPRDYFSYEQY
TRBV5-1,13,ASSSSGNAYNEQF